Listed here are 29 T cell receptor beta chains from one sample, sequenced in a study of cytomegalovirus exposure and HLA in healthy donors. Both 60 Vbeta primers and 13 Jbeta primers went into the PCR. This table comes from immunoSEQ multiplex PCR, and its TCRdb copy is limited to in-frame clones, with some not included. Of fewer than 250,000 clones in the sample, about four fifths were seen once. Sequencing input: PBMCs. The receptors here all came from a man between 18 and 29 years old in good health and CMV-seronegative.

The DNA for the CDR3 is TGCGCCAGCAGTCCGAGGGAAATTACCGGCTCTGGTACGCAGTATTTT. It encodes CASSPREITGSGTQYF. V is TRBV5-1 and J is TRBJ2-3; TRBD2 might be the D (5 bases). The germline V and J ends were trimmed by 5 bases and 8 bases, with 24 bases remaining between them. CDR3 length: 16 amino acids. Germline V gives CDR1 SGHRS, CDR2 YFSETQ. Together with reference TRBV5-1 and TRBJ2-3, the CDR3 gives the full variable domain: KAGVTQTPRYLIKTRGQQVTLSCSPISGHRSVSWYQQTPGQGLQFLFEYFSETQRNKGNFPGRFSGRQFSNSRSEMNVSTLELGDSALYLCASSPREITGSGTQYFGPGTRLTVL.

Only one count was recorded for this clone. The rearrangement links TRBV4-2 to TRBJ2-7; no firm D call. V shed 0 bases and J shed 0 bases, with 9 bases lying between them. Germline V gene data show CDR1 as LGHNA and CDR2 as YNFKEQ. The length of the CDR3 is 15 residues. The chain's CDR3 is CASSQDRGGSYEQYF. In nucleotides, the CDR3 is TGTGCCAGCAGCCAAGATCGCGGCGGCTCCTACGAGCAGTACTTC.

This chain joins TRBV19 and TRBJ1-2; TRBD1 matches 7 bases. The V segment lost 4 bases and the J segment 4 bases; nucleotides outside the gene matches: 12. In germline, CDR1 is LNHDA, CDR2 SQIVND (reference sequence). The CDR3 runs 16 residues. Written as DNA, the CDR3 is TGTGCCAGTAGTAGCCGACGACAGGGTAACACCTATGGCTACACCTTC. Translated: CASSSRRQGNTYGYTF.

The V gene is TRBV28, the J gene TRBJ1-2; 11 nucleotides match TRBD1. Germline values: CDR1 MDHEN, CDR2 SYDVKM. J was trimmed by 3 bases and V by 2 bases; bases with no gene match: 5. This CDR3 has 16 residues. The CDR3 region has the DNA TGTGCCAGCAGTTTACAAAGGACAGGGGGCTACTATGGCTACACCTTC. Translation gives CASSLQRTGGYYGYTF.

This chain uses TRBV7-9 with TRBJ2-5; 8 bases fit TRBD2. With 3 bases clipped from V and 2 bases from J, the junction kept 5 bases outside the gene matches. Looked up from germline, CDR1 is SEHNR and CDR2 is FQNEAQ (reference sequence). CDR3 length: 15 amino acids. The CDR3 loop is CASSLGGGRQETQYF. The CDR3 bases are TGTGCCAGCAGCTTGGGCGGGGGGAGACAAGAGACCCAGTACTTC.

This clone showed up just once. The chain joins TRBV28 to TRBJ1-5; 12 positions match TRBD1. CDR1 and CDR2 from the germline V gene are MDHEN and SYDVKM. Germline trimming cut 5 bases from V and 4 bases from J; bases unmatched to any gene: 3. This CDR3 contains 15 residues. The CDR3 protein is CASSRDRGLNQPQHF. The CDR3 DNA sequence: TGTGCCAGCAGTCGGGACAGGGGGCTGAATCAGCCCCAGCATTTT.

The V and J genes are TRBV5-1 and TRBJ2-7; 7 nucleotides align to TRBD2. Germline CDR1 is SGHRS and CDR2 is YFSETQ. V was pared by 5 bases and J by 1 base, with 9 bases of the junction left unmatched. The CDR3 loop spans 15 amino acids. CDR3 in amino acids: CASRPRASGSYEQYF. The CDR3 DNA reads TGCGCCAGCAGGCCCAGGGCTAGCGGATCCTACGAGCAGTACTTC.

This clone was picked up a small number of times. This sequence joins TRBV4-3 and TRBJ1-4, with a weak D call TRBD1 (5 bases). V lost 6 bases and J 4 bases, leaving 9 bases between the germline ends. The CDR3 totals 13 residues. CDR1 is LGHNA and CDR2 is YSLEER in the germline V gene. DNA for the CDR3: TGCGCCAGCAGGTCCAGGGATAATGAAAAACTGTTTTTT. Translating gives CASRSRDNEKLFF.

The rearrangement links TRBV2 to TRBJ1-3, with TRBD1 matching over 10 bases. The V gene end was trimmed by 2 bases and the J gene end by 0 bases; junction bases not matched to a gene: 7. This CDR3 region has 18 residues. Per germline, CDR1 SNHLY and CDR2 FYNNEI. In DNA, the CDR3 is TGTGCCAGCAGTGAACTGAGGACAGGGGGGAACTCTGGAAACACCATATATTTT. As protein: CASSELRTGGNSGNTIYF.

The chain links TRBV6-5 to TRBJ1-2; D is perhaps TRBD1 (5 bases). V lost 8 bases and J lost 5, with 12 bases in between. The length of the CDR3 is 12 residues. Germline V gives CDR1 MNHEY, CDR2 SVGAGI. The DNA for the CDR3 is TGTGCCAGCTTGGGGCAGCATTATGGCTACACCTTC. Amino acid sequence: CASLGQHYGYTF.

This clone was seen just once. This chain joins TRBV5-6 and TRBJ2-2, with a possible D match to TRBD1 (6 bases). There are 15 residues in the CDR3. The V end lost 3 bases, the J end lost 4 bases, and 13 bases lay between the germline ends. CDR1 is SGHDT, CDR2 YYEEEE, per germline. The CDR3 sequence: CASSYDRLSTGELFF. The CDR3 DNA reads as TGTGCCAGCAGCTATGACAGGCTAAGCACCGGGGAGCTGTTTTTT.

This chain links TRBV5-5 with TRBJ1-2; D remains ambiguous. CDR3 length: 16 residues. V was cut by 5 bases and J by 4 bases, with 21 bases left in between. Germline CDR1 is SGHKS and CDR2 is YYEKEE (reference sequence). CDR3 in DNA: TGTGCCAGCAGTACAGACCCCTCCACGGCCTTCTATGGCTACACCTTC. Translating it yields CASSTDPSTAFYGYTF.

CDR3 sequence reads: CASLGALGNIQYF. CDR3 nucleotide sequence: TGTGCCAGCCTGGGGGCCTTAGGAAACATTCAGTACTTC. This chain links TRBV19 with TRBJ2-4; D might be TRBD1 (6 bases). The CDR3 covers 13 residues. The germline gives CDR1 LNHDA, CDR2 SQIVND (reference sequence). Trimming pared 9 bases from V and 6 bases from J, leaving 15 bases between.

This chain uses TRBV19 with TRBJ2-6, with 11 positions matching TRBD1. The CDR3 length is 17 residues. V lost 4 bases, J lost 2 bases, and 4 bases stayed unmatched. Germline V gene lookup returns CDR1 LNHDA and CDR2 SQIVND (reference sequence). CDR3 sequence: CASSRDRGGTGANVLTF. CDR3 in DNA: TGTGCCAGTAGTAGGGACAGGGGGGGAACTGGGGCCAACGTCCTGACTTTC.

The chain recombines TRBV2 with TRBJ1-6, with D uncertain. CDR1 and CDR2 from the germline V gene are SNHLY and FYNNEI. Trimming cost V 6 bases and J 7 bases, with 4 bases left between them. The CDR3 consists of 11 residues. CDR3 nucleotide sequence: TGTGCCAGCAGGACAAATTCACCCCTCCACTTT. It is translated as CASRTNSPLHF.

V and J are TRBV27 and TRBJ1-5; the D is unclear. Per germline, CDR1 MNHEY and CDR2 SMNVEV (reference sequence). V shed 2 bases and J shed 0 bases, with 11 bases lying between them. The CDR3 contains 16 residues. CDR3 sequence: CASSLRGVASNQPQHF. For the CDR3, the DNA is TGTGCCAGCAGTTTACGGGGTGTTGCTAGCAATCAGCCCCAGCATTTT.

The chain couples TRBV28 to TRBJ1-1; D not certain. The germline gives CDR1 MDHEN, CDR2 SYDVKM. The length of the CDR3 is 13 residues. V gave up 5 bases and J gave up 4 bases, with 11 bases separating them. DNA of the CDR3: TGTGCCAGCAGTAGATCTGGCAGCACTGAAGCTTTCTTT. Protein product: CASSRSGSTEAFF.

This chain connects TRBV5-4 to TRBJ2-3, with 8 nucleotides matching TRBD1. This CDR3 region has 15 residues. V shed 4 bases and J 0 bases; nucleotides not matched to a gene: 4. Germline V gene lookup returns CDR1 SGHNT and CDR2 YYREEE (reference sequence). The DNA for the CDR3 is TGTGCCAGCAGCCTGCAGGGGGCCAGCACAGATACGCAGTATTTT. This gives the protein CASSLQGASTDTQYF.

The chain carries TRBV27 and TRBJ2-5; a weak D match, TRBD1 (6 bases). The end of the DNA is better explained by TRBJ2-7, so the J call may be wrong. The CDR3 has 15 amino acids. Germline V CDR1 and CDR2: MNHEY, SMNVEV (reference sequence). The CDR3 sequence is CASSQGILYSYEQYF. In DNA form, the CDR3 reads TGTGCCAGCAGTCAGGGGATTTTATACTCCTACGAGCAGTACTTC.

V usage is TRBV4-2 and J usage is TRBJ1-2; 8 bases are shared with TRBD1. The CDR3 loop spans 16 amino acids. The V gene's germline CDR1 is LGHNA and CDR2 YNFKEQ. V lost 7 bases and J lost 4; bases outside the gene matches: 14. The CDR3 DNA reads TGTGCCAGCACCACGACAGGGGACGTGACTAGCTATGGCTACACCTTC. Translating it yields CASTTTGDVTSYGYTF.

The rearrangement joins TRBV2 to TRBJ2-3; 8 nucleotides line up with TRBD1. This CDR3 has 17 residues. Germline loops: CDR1 SNHLY, CDR2 FYNNEI. Unmatched junction bases numbered 11, after V lost 6 bases and J lost 0 bases. The CDR3 loop reads CASRGYGQGASTDTQYF. The CDR3 nucleotides read TGTGCCAGCAGAGGATACGGACAGGGAGCTAGCACAGATACGCAGTATTTT.

J is TRBJ2-1 and V is TRBV14; D may be TRBD2 (6 bases). The V end lost 0 bases, the J end lost 2 bases, and 17 bases lay between the germline ends. The CDR3 is 18 amino acids. Germline values: CDR1 SGHDN, CDR2 FVKESK. Here the CDR3 reads CASSQDLEGTGTYNEQFF. Here the CDR3 DNA reads TGTGCCAGCAGCCAAGATTTGGAGGGTACGGGGACCTACAATGAGCAGTTCTTC.

The CDR3 is CASSLGGQGLIAGANVLTF. The CDR3 coding sequence is TGTGCCAGCAGCTTAGGAGGACAGGGTTTGATAGCTGGGGCCAACGTCCTGACTTTC. The V and J genes are TRBV7-9 and TRBJ2-6; 8 bases are shared with TRBD1. CDR3 length equals 19 residues. CDR1 SEHNR and CDR2 FQNEAQ come from the germline V gene (reference sequence). V was pared by 1 base and J by 2 bases, with 10 bases of the junction left unmatched.

V gene TRBV19 combines with J gene TRBJ1-1, with TRBD1 matching 11 bases. From germline, CDR1 is LNHDA and CDR2 SQIVND (reference sequence). Trimming took 8 bases from V and 1 from J; bases not matched to a gene: 3. The CDR3 sequence is 14 residues long. The CDR3 protein is CASWTGGPNTEAFF. The CDR3 DNA follows: TGTGCCAGTTGGACAGGGGGCCCGAACACTGAAGCTTTCTTT. Together with reference TRBV19 and TRBJ1-1, the CDR3 gives the full variable domain: DGGITQSPKYLFRKEGQNVTLSCEQNLNHDAMYWYRQDPGQGLRLIYYSQIVNDFQKGDIAEGYSVSREKKESFPLTVTSAQKNPTAFYLCASWTGGPNTEAFFGQGTRLTVV.

The chain combines TRBV6-5 with TRBJ2-7; no firm D call. The CDR3 runs 16 residues. V lost 0 bases to trimming and J lost 2 bases, with 14 bases between them. Germline lookup yields CDR1 MNHEY and CDR2 SVGAGI. The CDR3, as DNA: TGTGCCAGCAGTTACTCGAGTAGCATCCCTACCTACGAGCAGTACTTC. Its translation is CASSYSSSIPTYEQYF.

V gene TRBV7-9 combines with J gene TRBJ1-2, with D perhaps TRBD1 (5 bases). CDR3 size: 15 residues. The ends were cut back, 1 base at V and 2 bases at J, with 11 bases in the middle. Per germline, CDR1 SEHNR and CDR2 FQNEAQ (reference sequence). CDR3 residues: CASSLGGRQNYGYTF. DNA of the CDR3: TGTGCCAGCAGCTTAGGGGGCAGGCAGAACTATGGCTACACCTTC.

The genes are TRBV19 and TRBJ2-5; 12 bases map to TRBD2. This CDR3 has 17 residues. The germline V gene has CDR1 LNHDA and CDR2 SQIVND (reference sequence). V was clipped by 5 bases and J by 1 base; unmatched bases: 8. CDR3 sequence: CASSAMTSGGTQETQYF. The CDR3 DNA reads as TGTGCCAGTAGTGCGATGACTAGCGGGGGCACCCAAGAGACCCAGTACTTC.

This chain links TRBV19 with TRBJ2-7, with D possibly being TRBD2 (5 bases). From germline, CDR1 is LNHDA and CDR2 SQIVND (reference sequence). The CDR3 spans 13 residues. V gave up 10 bases and J gave up 2 bases, with 15 bases separating them. In DNA, the CDR3 is TGTGCCACCTCCGGGAACCTAACCTACGAGCAGTACTTC. Encoded protein: CATSGNLTYEQYF.

CDR3 in amino acids: CASSPLAGGPQDTQYF. The CDR3 region has the DNA TGTGCCAGCAGCCCCCTAGCGGGAGGGCCTCAAGATACGCAGTATTTT. The chain joins TRBV7-6 to TRBJ2-3; 12 bases align to TRBD2. Germline CDR1 and CDR2: SGHVS and FNYEAQ. V shed 5 bases, J shed 5 bases, and the junction held 8 bases outside the gene matches. The CDR3 runs to 16 residues.